This entry is about one T cell receptor (beta chain). The antigen remains undetermined. The CDR3 totals 13 residues. The germline V gene has CDR1 MNHEY and CDR2 SMNVEV (reference sequence). The data derive from a study of CXCR3-negative and CXCR3-positive naive CD8 T cells. Whole-study context: Overall TRB read output was some 140 million, and each library contained about 1.5 +/- 0.3 million reads. Study-level points and caveats: Partly lower CXCR3 expression followed cryopreservation, and most assays relied on fresh PBMCs. Sequencing showed both naive subsets with comparably high diversity, and memory CD8+ cells much lower. For CXCR3-positive naive cells, TRB CDR3s were more hydrophobic than those of CXCR3-negative naive cells.

Researchers prepared the TRB cDNA libraries using 5' RACE with UMI labels. Using the 5' RACE reads, TCRdb records one entry per CDR3 protein without DNA. The specimen's table records over 95,000 distinct CDR3 sequences. The specimen was naive CXCR3+ CD8+ T cells from blood. Stated subset: CD45RO-CCR7+CD27+CD95- naive CD8+ T cells expressing CXCR3 (TNR3+). V gene TRBV27 combines with J gene TRBJ2-1. The TCR comes from a human donor in good health. Some clones in this sample may be carry-over from other donors' samples. The CDR3 sequence is CASSFATGNEQFF.